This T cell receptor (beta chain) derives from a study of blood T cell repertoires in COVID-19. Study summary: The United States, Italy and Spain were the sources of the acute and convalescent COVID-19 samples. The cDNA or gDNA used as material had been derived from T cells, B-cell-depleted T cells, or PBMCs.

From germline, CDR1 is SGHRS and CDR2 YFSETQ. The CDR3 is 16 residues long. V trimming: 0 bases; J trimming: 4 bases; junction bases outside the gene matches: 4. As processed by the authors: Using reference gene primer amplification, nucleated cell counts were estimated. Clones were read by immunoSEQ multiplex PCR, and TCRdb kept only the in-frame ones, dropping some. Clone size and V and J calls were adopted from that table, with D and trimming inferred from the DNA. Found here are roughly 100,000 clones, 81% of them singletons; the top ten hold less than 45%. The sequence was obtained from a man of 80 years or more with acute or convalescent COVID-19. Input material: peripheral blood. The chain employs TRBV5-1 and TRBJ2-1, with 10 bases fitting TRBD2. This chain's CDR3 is CASSLGRTSGYNEQFF. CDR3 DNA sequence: TGCGCCAGCAGCTTGGGGCGGACTAGCGGTTACAATGAGCAGTTCTTC.